The 11 T cell receptor beta chains below come from one sample, sequenced in a study of cytomegalovirus exposure and HLA in healthy donors. Vbeta (60) and Jbeta (13) primers were used in the PCR. The data were produced by immunoSEQ multiplex PCR, yet TCRdb's version contains in-frame clones alone and is incomplete. The sample has some 200,000 clones; more than 75% are singletons. The sample was PBMCs. The receptors were sampled from a woman aged 50 to 65 in good health and CMV-seropositive.

This rearrangement joins TRBV2 to TRBJ2-2, with 8 bases aligning to TRBD2. There are 13 residues in the CDR3. Trimming removed 9 bases from V and 3 bases from J; junction bases left unmatched: 3. Germline values: CDR1 SNHLY, CDR2 FYNNEI. CDR3 sequence reads: CASSGVYTGELFF. The DNA of the CDR3 is TGTGCCAGTAGCGGGGTCTACACCGGGGAGCTGTTTTTT. The variable domain in full, with the rest retrieved from reference TRBV2 and TRBJ2-2, is EPEVTQTPSHQVTQMGQEVILRCVPISNHLYFYWYRQILGQKVEFLVSFYNNEISEKSEIFDDQFSVERPDGSNFTLKIRSTKLEDSAMYFCASSGVYTGELFFGEGSRLTVL.

This sequence joins TRBV5-3 and TRBJ2-3, with 9 bases fitting TRBD2. TRBV5-3 is recorded as an ORF, its role being uncertain. V was clipped by 5 bases and J by 0 bases; unmatched bases: 10. There are 17 residues in the CDR3. CDR3 loop: CARRNSGGPGSTDTQYF. The CDR3 region has the DNA TGTGCCAGAAGAAACAGCGGGGGGCCAGGGAGCACAGATACGCAGTATTTT.

In regard to this clone: Its ends do not fully match the called genes, so a read error is possible. Other DNA variants within this sample encode the same CDR3. V is TRBV6-6 and J is TRBJ2-7; 9 nucleotides match TRBD1. This CDR3 contains 13 residues. CDR1 and CDR2 from the germline V gene are MNHNY and SVGAGI (reference sequence). The CDR3 here is CASKLQGAHEQYF. CDR3 in DNA: TGTGCCAGCAAGCTACAGGGGGCCCACGAGCAATACTTC.

The rearrangement links TRBV7-9 to TRBJ2-5, with 7 positions matching TRBD2. CDR1 is SEHNR, CDR2 FQNEAQ, per germline (reference sequence). The CDR3 is 15 amino acids. J was trimmed by 5 bases and V by 2 bases; bases with no gene match: 8. In DNA form, the CDR3 reads TGTGCCAGCAGCTTACCAAGGGCCGGGGGGGAGACCCAGTACTTC. It is translated as CASSLPRAGGETQYF.

V and J are TRBV28 and TRBJ2-7; D possibly corresponds to TRBD2 (6 bases). Germline V CDR1 and CDR2: MDHEN, SYDVKM. V was shortened by 3 bases and J by 4 bases, with 13 bases between the two germline ends. There are 14 residues in the CDR3. CDR3 sequence: CASSFRGILYEQYF. The CDR3 DNA follows: TGTGCCAGCAGTTTTCGGGGGATTTTGTACGAGCAGTACTTC.

J is TRBJ2-5 and V is TRBV5-4, with TRBD2 identical over 14 bases. The V segment lost 4 bases and the J segment 7 bases; nucleotides outside the gene matches: 9. CDR3 size: 16 residues. The V gene's germline CDR1 is SGHNT and CDR2 YYREEE (reference sequence). The CDR3 loop is CASSRLAGGTSGTQYF. The CDR3 DNA reads TGTGCCAGCAGCCGACTAGCGGGGGGGACATCAGGGACCCAGTACTTC.

The chain links TRBV9 to TRBJ1-1, with D possibly being TRBD1 (6 bases). Germline values: CDR1 SGDLS, CDR2 YYNGEE. V was shortened by 2 bases and J by 5 bases, with 16 bases between the two germline ends. The CDR3 extends over 15 amino acids. CDR3: CASSVSGTRGTEAFF. The CDR3, as DNA: TGTGCCAGCAGCGTCTCCGGGACAAGGGGGACTGAAGCTTTCTTT.

The chain couples TRBV29-1 to TRBJ2-5; D is undetermined. Trimming pared 8 bases from V and 5 bases from J, leaving 18 bases between. The CDR3 spans 13 residues. CDR1 and CDR2 (germline): SQVTM, ANQGSEA. The CDR3 is CSFPWPRRETQYF. CDR3 coding DNA: TGCAGCTTCCCGTGGCCTAGGCGGGAGACCCAGTACTTC.

The chain uses TRBV5-6 and TRBJ2-1; the match to TRBD2 covers 13 bases. The V gene end was trimmed by 4 bases and the J gene end by 4 bases; junction bases not matched to a gene: 5. Germline V gives CDR1 SGHDT, CDR2 YYEEEE. The CDR3 is 16 amino acids. The CDR3 region is CASSRGTSGNYNEQFF. The CDR3 coding sequence is TGTGCCAGCAGCCGAGGGACTAGCGGGAATTACAATGAGCAGTTCTTC. The full variable domain, its missing parts supplied by reference TRBV5-6 and TRBJ2-1, is DAGVTQSPTHLIKTRGQQVTLRCSPKSGHDTVSWYQQALGQGPQFIFQYYEEEERQRGNFPDRFSGHQFPNYSSELNVNALLLGDSALYLCASSRGTSGNYNEQFFGPGTRLTVL.

The chain couples TRBV18 to TRBJ2-5, with TRBD1 identical over 9 bases. Near its end, the DNA agrees better with TRBJ2-7, so the J call may be wrong. CDR1 is KGHSH and CDR2 is LQKENI in the germline V gene. CDR3 length: 15 residues. The CDR3 nucleotides read TGTGCCAGCTCACCACCGGGACAGGGTATTACCGAGCAGTACTTC. Its protein product is CASSPPGQGITEQYF.

V and J are TRBV10-1 and TRBJ2-3, with no clear D. Trimming took off 2 bases at V and 7 bases at J, with 13 bases between the two ends. CDR3 length: 14 residues. Germline V lookup: CDR1 WNHNN, CDR2 SYGVQD (reference sequence). The CDR3 loop reads CASSEILQTNTQYF. The CDR3 DNA is TGCGCCAGCAGTGAGATTCTACAGACGAATACGCAGTATTTT.